The T cell receptor (beta chain) under discussion was sequenced for a study of blood T cell repertoires in COVID-19. The CDR3 is 14 residues long. Trimming shortened V by 1 base and J by 6 bases, and 12 bases separated the two germline ends. Germline loops: CDR1 LGHDT, CDR2 YNNKEL (reference sequence). This clone was found once. Assay used: immunoSEQ multiplex PCR; TCRdb lists only in-frame clones, some missing. The sample has 310,000 or so clones, 87% seen once. The rearrangement links TRBV3-1 (or the pseudogene TRBV3-2) to TRBJ1-1; maybe TRBD1 (5 bases). Sequenced sample: PBMCs or T cells enriched from blood (not recorded which). The receptor was derived from a woman under 30 who had recovered from COVID-19. The CDR3 DNA is TGTGCCAGCAGCCAAGGAATCGTAGGGGCTGAAGCTTTCTTT. It specifies CASSQGIVGAEAFF.